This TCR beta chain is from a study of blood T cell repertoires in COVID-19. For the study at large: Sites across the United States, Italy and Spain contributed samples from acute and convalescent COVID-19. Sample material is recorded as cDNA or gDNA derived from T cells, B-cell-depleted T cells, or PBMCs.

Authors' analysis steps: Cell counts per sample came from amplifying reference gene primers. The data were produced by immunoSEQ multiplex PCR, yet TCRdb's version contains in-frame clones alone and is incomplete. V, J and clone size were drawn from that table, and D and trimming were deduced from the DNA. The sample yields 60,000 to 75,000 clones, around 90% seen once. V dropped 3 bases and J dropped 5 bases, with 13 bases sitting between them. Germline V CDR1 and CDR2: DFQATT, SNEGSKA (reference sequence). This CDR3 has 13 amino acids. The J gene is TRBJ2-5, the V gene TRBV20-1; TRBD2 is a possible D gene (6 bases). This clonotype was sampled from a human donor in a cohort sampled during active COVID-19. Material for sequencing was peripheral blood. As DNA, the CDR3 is TGCAGTGCTAGTGTTCCGGGGAGGGAGACCCAGTACTTC. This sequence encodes CSASVPGRETQYF.